This entry concerns a single T cell receptor beta chain. The antigen remains unidentified. The entry originates in a study of CD8 T cells in Susac syndrome. Regarding the study as a whole: The TCR sequencing and HLA analysis in the study involved a relatively small number of individuals, as the study acknowledged.

Germline loops: CDR1 SEHNR, CDR2 FQNEAQ (reference sequence). The CDR3 spans 15 residues. Trimming took 6 bases from V and 5 from J, leaving 20 bases between them. It was with random hexamers that roughly 0.45 to 1 ug RNA was reverse transcribed. Using its own MiXCR run on the immunoSEQ multiplex PCR reads, TCRdb lists one record per CDR3 protein. The table has approximately 68,000 distinct CDR3 sequences, about 95% seen once. J is TRBJ2-7 and V is TRBV7-9; D perhaps matches TRBD2 (5 bases). The sequenced sample was CD8+ T cells from PBMCs. The receptor was derived from a human donor with multiple sclerosis. This CDR3 is CASRNSTAGPDEQYF. CDR3 DNA sequence: TGTGCCAGCAGAAACAGCACCGCGGGCCCGGACGAGCAGTACTTC.